These 14 T cell receptor beta chains were all obtained from the same sample, sequenced in a study of blood T cell repertoires in COVID-19. Using immunoSEQ multiplex PCR, the repertoire was profiled, and TCRdb retains in-frame clones only, with some absent. This repertoire shows 250,000 to 300,000 clones, about 86% found once; its top ten account for around 12%. Sequencing was done on a sample of peripheral blood. These receptors all stem from a woman aged 65 to 85 with COVID-19, enrolled during active disease.

The chain is built from TRBV5-1 and TRBJ2-7; D remains ambiguous. There are 11 residues in the CDR3. CDR1 is SGHRS and CDR2 is YFSETQ in the germline V gene. The V end was cut by 0 bases, the J end by 6 bases, with 4 bases between. Written as DNA, the CDR3 is TGCGCCAGCAGCTTGGACTCCGAGCAGTACTTC. Its protein is CASSLDSEQYF.

The chain joins TRBV4-1 to TRBJ1-3; D is uncertain. Trimming took off 4 bases at V and 1 base at J, with 17 bases between the two ends. Germline CDR1 is MGHRA and CDR2 is YSYEKL. The CDR3 covers 17 residues. The CDR3 DNA reads as TGCGCCAGCAGCCGCGGCGGATTAGTTTTGTCTGGAAACACCATATATTTT. Translation gives CASSRGGLVLSGNTIYF.

The DNA for the CDR3 is TGTGCCAGTAGTAAAGCGGGCCTACAAGAGACCCAGTACTTC. Residues: CASSKAGLQETQYF. The genes are TRBV19 and TRBJ2-5; D is possibly TRBD2 (6 bases). The CDR3 has 14 amino acids. Germline lookup yields CDR1 LNHDA and CDR2 SQIVND (reference sequence). V was cut by 4 bases and J by 2 bases, with 11 bases left in between.

This clone was seen just once. The chain uses TRBV28 and TRBJ2-2, with D uncertain. V shed 3 bases and J shed 6 bases, with 8 bases lying between them. CDR1 MDHEN and CDR2 SYDVKM come from the germline V gene. The CDR3 has 13 amino acids. CDR3 sequence: CASSFSVPGELFF. In DNA form, the CDR3 reads TGTGCCAGCAGTTTTTCCGTCCCCGGGGAGCTGTTTTTT.

J is TRBJ2-6 and V is TRBV30; 11 nucleotides match TRBD1. Per germline, CDR1 GTSNPN and CDR2 SVGIG (reference sequence). The CDR3 runs 14 residues. V lost 8 bases to trimming and J lost 2 bases; unmatched junction nucleotides: 2. The CDR3: CARGQGAGANVLTF. CDR3 DNA sequence: TGTGCCCGGGGACAGGGGGCTGGGGCCAACGTCCTGACTTTC.

The V call is TRBV19, the J call TRBJ2-3; tentatively, D is TRBD2 (5 bases). Trimming shortened V by 5 bases and J by 0 bases, and 12 bases separated the two germline ends. The V gene's germline CDR1 is LNHDA and CDR2 SQIVND (reference sequence). The CDR3 has 15 amino acids. The CDR3 is CASSDASGSTDTQYF. In nucleotides, the CDR3 is TGTGCCAGTAGTGATGCCAGCGGTAGCACAGATACGCAGTATTTT.

The chain links TRBV6-1 to TRBJ2-1; 8 positions agree with TRBD1. Germline loops: CDR1 MNHNS, CDR2 SASEGT. The CDR3 loop spans 18 amino acids. V lost 1 base, J lost 1 base, and 9 bases stayed unmatched. CDR3 DNA sequence: TGTGCCAGCAGTGAAGGGGACAGGTCTACCGGGTCCTACAATGAGCAGTTCTTC. Protein sequence: CASSEGDRSTGSYNEQFF.

The V call is TRBV24-1, the J call TRBJ1-1, with D maybe TRBD1 (5 bases). Trimming removed 3 bases from V and 1 base from J, with 11 bases in between. The length of the CDR3 is 15 residues. Germline loops: CDR1 KGHDR, CDR2 SFDVKD. The CDR3 region is CATSDTGQGNTEAFF. The CDR3 bases are TGTGCCACCAGTGATACCGGGCAGGGGAACACTGAAGCTTTCTTT.

This clone has more than one count but fewer than ten. The rearrangement links TRBV5-4 to TRBJ1-2; 9 positions match TRBD1. Trimming cost V 1 base and J 2 bases; bases outside gene matches: 3. CDR3 length: 15 residues. Germline CDR1 reads SGHNT; CDR2 reads YYREEE (reference sequence). The CDR3 DNA reads TGTGCCAGCAGCTTGCCCGGACAGGGGAACTATGGCTACACCTTC. Translated: CASSLPGQGNYGYTF.

The chain links TRBV7-6 to TRBJ1-2, with D unresolved. With 1 base removed from V and 2 bases from J, the gap between germline ends came to 11 bases. This CDR3 has 15 amino acids. Germline V gene lookup returns CDR1 SGHVS and CDR2 FNYEAQ. The CDR3 bases are TGTGCCAGCAGCTTAGACGGTAGCGGGAACTATGGCTACACCTTC. The encoded protein is CASSLDGSGNYGYTF.

This clone was counted a single time. The J gene is TRBJ1-2, the V gene TRBV7-2, with 10 nucleotides matching TRBD1. CDR3 size: 14 residues. Germline lookup yields CDR1 SGHTA and CDR2 FQGNSA. Germline trimming cut 4 bases from V and 8 bases from J; bases unmatched to any gene: 7. The CDR3 DNA reads as TGTGCCAGCAGCTCTAGACAGGGGGCTCAAGGCTACACCTTC. The encoded protein is CASSSRQGAQGYTF.

The rearrangement joins TRBV4-3 to TRBJ2-6; D not resolved. The V and J ends lost 1 base and 0 bases respectively, with 10 bases between them. The germline CDR1 and CDR2 sequences are LGHNA and YSLEER. This CDR3 has 17 residues. CDR3 DNA sequence: TGCGCCAGCAGCCAAGGGTGGAGCCGCTCTGGGGCCAACGTCCTGACTTTC. Its protein is CASSQGWSRSGANVLTF.

The chain combines TRBV6-5 with TRBJ2-3; 11 bases are a match to TRBD1. V lost 8 bases and J lost 5; bases outside the gene matches: 6. Looked up from germline, CDR1 is MNHEY and CDR2 is SVGAGI. This CDR3 is built from 14 residues. The CDR3 spells CASRTGQGEDTQYF. For the CDR3, the DNA is TGTGCCAGCCGAACGGGACAGGGGGAAGATACGCAGTATTTT.

The CDR3, as DNA: TGTGCCAGTAGTCTAGCGGGGGGAGATACGCAGTATTTT. It is translated as CASSLAGGDTQYF. V gene TRBV19 combines with J gene TRBJ2-3; 11 bases align to TRBD2. The CDR3 totals 13 residues. CDR1 LNHDA and CDR2 SQIVND come from the germline V gene (reference sequence). V trimming: 5 bases; J trimming: 5 bases; junction bases outside the gene matches: 0.